The 30 T cell receptor beta chains below were found in one sample sequenced in a study of control samples from healthy donors and cancer patients. The protocol was immunoSEQ multiplex PCR, while the TCRdb copy is restricted to in-frame clones and leaves out a portion. The sample lists approximately 89,000 clones, around 85% occurring once. The sequenced sample was blood. These receptors all stem from a middle-aged woman in good health.

The gene calls are TRBV2 and TRBJ1-2; 7 nucleotides align to TRBD1. The CDR3 runs 15 residues. Per the germline V gene, CDR1 is SNHLY and CDR2 is FYNNEI. V gave up 5 bases and J gave up 3 bases; unmatched junction bases: 9. The CDR3 coding sequence is TGTGCCAGCAGTACGACAGGGAACCGGGACTATGGCTACACCTTC. The encoded protein is CASSTTGNRDYGYTF.

V is TRBV5-1 and J is TRBJ2-3; D uncertain. V was shortened by 2 bases and J by 5 bases, with 15 bases between the two germline ends. Germline CDR1 is SGHRS and CDR2 is YFSETQ. The CDR3 consists of 15 residues. CDR3: CASSLDGSLRDTQYF. The CDR3 nucleotides are TGCGCCAGCAGCTTAGACGGCAGTTTGAGAGATACGCAGTATTTT.

The table lists this clone with a count of one. The J gene is TRBJ1-2, the V gene TRBV3-1 (or the pseudogene TRBV3-2); 11 bases match TRBD1. V gave up 4 bases and J gave up 6 bases; unmatched junction bases: 7. Per the germline V gene, CDR1 is LGHDT and CDR2 is YNNKEL (reference sequence). The CDR3 loop spans 15 amino acids. DNA of the CDR3: TGTGCCAGCAGCCCCGGGGACAGGGGGTACCATGGCTACACCTTC. Amino acid sequence: CASSPGDRGYHGYTF.

V is TRBV21-1 and J is TRBJ1-3. TRBV21-1 is shown as a pseudogene. The CDR3 consists of 18 residues. The CDR3 nucleotides read TGTGCCAGCAGCCTTACCCAGCTCGGGTCCGCTACTGGAAACACCATATATTTT. This translates into CASSLTQLGSATGNTIYF.

Remarks on this clone: At one of its ends the junction is not consistent with the germline gene, which may arise from a read error. J is TRBJ2-3 and V is TRBV19, with 11 bases matching TRBD2. The CDR3 runs to 15 residues. Germline loops: CDR1 LNHDA, CDR2 SQIVND (reference sequence). In DNA, the CDR3 is TGTGCCAGTAGAATAGCGGGGGGGAACACAGATACGCAGTATTTT. Translating gives CASRIAGGNTDTQYF.

The chain recombines TRBV4-1 with TRBJ2-2; 9 positions agree with TRBD2. The CDR3 runs to 16 residues. Trimming at V came to 0 bases and at J to 8 bases, leaving 7 bases not matched to a gene. CDR1 MGHRA and CDR2 YSYEKL come from the germline V gene. The CDR3 DNA reads TGCGCCAGCAGCCAAGACTCTAGCGGGGTCCAGGGGGAGCTGTTTTTT. It encodes CASSQDSSGVQGELFF.

The J gene is TRBJ1-2, the V gene TRBV15; D not certain. CDR1 LNHNV and CDR2 YYDKDF come from the germline V gene (reference sequence). The CDR3 is 15 amino acids. The V end lost 0 bases, the J end lost 2 bases, and 10 bases lay between the germline ends. The chain's CDR3 is CATSRDRGRNYGYTF. The CDR3 coding sequence is TGTGCCACCAGCAGAGATCGGGGAAGGAACTATGGCTACACCTTC.

The chain carries TRBV30 and TRBJ1-1, with no clear D. Trimming removed 2 bases from V and 3 bases from J, with 19 bases in between. The CDR3 has 16 residues. Germline assignment: CDR1 GTSNPN and CDR2 SVGIG (reference sequence). The CDR3 coding sequence is TGTGCCTGGAGTCTCCTCAGTTGGGGTTTTGACACTGAAGCTTTCTTT. Translation gives CAWSLLSWGFDTEAFF.

V and J are TRBV11-3 and TRBJ2-7; TRBD2 aligns across 12 bases. The CDR3 runs to 15 residues. V was clipped by 1 base and J by 7 bases; unmatched bases: 5. Germline CDR1 SGHNT, CDR2 YENEEA. CDR3 sequence (DNA): TGTGCCAGCAGCTTAGGGCCCGGACTAGCGGGAGAGCAGTACTTC. Its protein product is CASSLGPGLAGEQYF.

The rearrangement links TRBV5-1 to TRBJ2-1; 11 bases agree with TRBD2. Looked up from germline, CDR1 is SGHRS and CDR2 is YFSETQ. The CDR3 covers 16 residues. The V segment lost 1 base and the J segment 8 bases; nucleotides outside the gene matches: 8. This CDR3 is CASSLRASGGSDEQFF. DNA of the CDR3: TGCGCCAGCAGCTTGAGGGCTAGCGGGGGGTCAGATGAGCAGTTCTTC.

The V and J genes are TRBV24-1 and TRBJ1-5; no reliable D call. The CDR3 totals 11 residues. Looked up from germline, CDR1 is KGHDR and CDR2 is SFDVKD. The V end was cut by 7 bases, the J end by 5 bases, with 5 bases between. The CDR3 is CATRGDQPQHF. The CDR3 nucleotides read TGTGCCACCAGGGGCGATCAGCCCCAGCATTTT.

The V and J genes are TRBV24-1 and TRBJ2-7, with D perhaps TRBD1 or TRBD2 (5 bases each). The V gene's germline CDR1 is KGHDR and CDR2 SFDVKD. The CDR3 sequence is 13 residues long. V was clipped by 5 bases and J by 1 base, with 8 bases between them. This CDR3 reads CATSVWGSYEQYF. In nucleotides, the CDR3 is TGTGCCACCAGTGTATGGGGGTCCTACGAGCAGTACTTC.

The chain uses TRBV11-3 and TRBJ2-7; D is uncertain. The CDR3 consists of 14 residues. The germline V gene encodes CDR1 SGHNT and CDR2 YENEEA. Trimming shortened V by 3 bases and J by 4 bases, and 13 bases separated the two germline ends. The CDR3 is CASSLSQGNYEQYF. In DNA form, the CDR3 reads TGTGCCAGCAGCTTGTCCCAAGGAAATTACGAGCAGTACTTC.

The chain uses TRBV11-3 and TRBJ1-1; D possibly corresponds to TRBD1 (5 bases). Germline CDR1 SGHNT, CDR2 YENEEA. Trimming pared 8 bases from V and 1 base from J, leaving 11 bases between. The CDR3 covers 13 residues. DNA for the CDR3: TGTGCCAGCGGGGGATTCAGGAACACTGAAGCTTTCTTT. Encoded protein: CASGGFRNTEAFF.

The chain joins TRBV18 to TRBJ2-3, with a weak D call TRBD2 (5 bases). CDR3 size: 17 residues. Germline values: CDR1 KGHSH, CDR2 LQKENI. Trimming shortened V by 3 bases and J by 1 base, and 17 bases separated the two germline ends. CDR3 sequence reads: CASSPRVKLGGTDTQYF. For the CDR3, the DNA is TGTGCCAGCTCACCGAGGGTTAAACTAGGTGGCACAGATACGCAGTATTTT.

This chain joins TRBV11-3 and TRBJ1-3; D gene unclear. Germline-derived CDR1 and CDR2 are SGHNT and YENEEA. The ends were cut back, 2 bases at V and 4 bases at J, with 21 bases in the middle. The CDR3 length is 18 residues. The CDR3 loop reads CASSLRGQGGSSGNTIYF. The CDR3 nucleotides are TGTGCCAGCAGCTTAAGAGGGCAAGGCGGCAGCTCCGGAAACACCATATATTTT.

The CDR3 region is CASSASGGSYNEQFF. Here the CDR3 DNA reads TGTGCCAGCAGTGCAAGCGGGGGATCCTACAATGAGCAGTTCTTC. The chain has TRBV2 and TRBJ2-1; 8 nucleotides match TRBD2. The CDR3 is 15 amino acids. With V trimmed by 4 bases and J by 1 base, 3 bases remained unmatched. Germline-derived CDR1 and CDR2 are SNHLY and FYNNEI.

This clone was recorded only once. The V and J genes are TRBV6-2 or TRBV6-3 and TRBJ1-1; 8 nucleotides agree with TRBD1. Losses at the gene ends were 6 bases for V and 4 bases for J; bases not matched to a gene: 10. The CDR3 runs 15 residues. Germline-derived CDR1 and CDR2 are MNHEY and SVGEGT. The chain's CDR3 is CASSFLRGLGTEAFF. As DNA, the CDR3 is TGTGCCAGCAGCTTCCTCAGGGGGCTTGGCACTGAAGCTTTCTTT.

With regard to this clone: The sample holds other DNA sequences that translate to the same CDR3. V usage is TRBV7-2 and J usage is TRBJ2-3; D might be TRBD2 (6 bases). The germline CDR1 and CDR2 sequences are SGHTA and FQGNSA. The ends were cut back, 1 base at V and 10 bases at J, with 9 bases in the middle. The CDR3 consists of 12 residues. The CDR3, as DNA: TGTGCCAGCAGCTTAGACCTAGCGTCGCAGTATTTT. It specifies CASSLDLASQYF. Full variable domain (remainder filled in from reference TRBV7-2 and TRBJ2-3): GAGVSQSPSNKVTEKGKDVELRCDPISGHTALYWYRQSLGQGLEFLIYFQGNSAPDKSGLPSDRFSAERTGGSVSTLTIQRTQQEDSAVYLCASSLDLASQYFGPGTRLTVL.

DNA of the CDR3: TGTGCCAGCAGCTTCGACCAGCCGCAGACTGGAAACACCATATATTTT. This codes for CASSFDQPQTGNTIYF. This chain connects TRBV11-3 to TRBJ1-3; D gene unclear. This CDR3 is built from 16 residues. The V and J ends lost 3 bases and 2 bases respectively, with 14 bases between them. The germline V gene encodes CDR1 SGHNT and CDR2 YENEEA.

The chain carries TRBV19 and TRBJ2-7; D gene ambiguous. Trimming shortened V by 0 bases and J by 7 bases, and 13 bases separated the two germline ends. Germline lookup yields CDR1 LNHDA and CDR2 SQIVND (reference sequence). This CDR3 region has 14 residues. The CDR3 spells CASSIDSSLGEQYF. The CDR3 nucleotides are TGTGCCAGTAGTATAGATTCGTCCCTCGGGGAGCAGTACTTC. Filled out from reference TRBV19 and TRBJ2-7, the complete variable domain reads DGGITQSPKYLFRKEGQNVTLSCEQNLNHDAMYWYRQDPGQGLRLIYYSQIVNDFQKGDIAEGYSVSREKKESFPLTVTSAQKNPTAFYLCASSIDSSLGEQYFGPGTRLTVT.

This chain links TRBV19 with TRBJ2-6, with 9 bases aligning to TRBD1. Germline-derived CDR1 and CDR2 are LNHDA and SQIVND (reference sequence). After removal of 2 bases from V and 3 bases from J, the junction contained 5 bases not matched to a gene. The CDR3 is 17 amino acids. The CDR3 DNA sequence: TGTGCCAGTAGTATATCAACAGGGGGCGGTGGGGCCAACGTCCTGACTTTC. Translation: CASSISTGGGGANVLTF.

The genes are TRBV19 and TRBJ1-1; no clear D gene. CDR1 and CDR2 (germline): LNHDA, SQIVND (reference sequence). This CDR3 is 17 amino acids long. The V gene lost 10 bases and the J gene lost 1 base, with 25 bases spanning the gap. The CDR3 spells CATGDWQSARRNTEAFF. The DNA of the CDR3 is TGTGCCACAGGTGATTGGCAGTCCGCCAGAAGGAACACTGAAGCTTTCTTT. Full variable domain (missing parts from reference TRBV19 and TRBJ1-1): DGGITQSPKYLFRKEGQNVTLSCEQNLNHDAMYWYRQDPGQGLRLIYYSQIVNDFQKGDIAEGYSVSREKKESFPLTVTSAQKNPTAFYLCATGDWQSARRNTEAFFGQGTRLTVV.

This sequence joins TRBV30 and TRBJ1-4; D gene uncertain. V was pared by 1 base and J by 8 bases, with 11 bases between. Germline CDR1 and CDR2: GTSNPN and SVGIG (reference sequence). The CDR3 length is 13 residues. The CDR3 region has the DNA TGTGCCTGGAGTGCAAACCAGAACGAAAAACTGTTTTTT. Protein sequence: CAWSANQNEKLFF. Complete variable domain (other parts from reference TRBV30 and TRBJ1-4): SQTIHQWPATLVQPVGSPLSLECTVEGTSNPNLYWYRQAAGRGLQLLFYSVGIGQISSEVPQNLSASRPQDRQFILSSKKLLLSDSGFYLCAWSANQNEKLFFGSGTQLSVL.

The chain links TRBV19 to TRBJ1-1, with a possible D match to TRBD1 (5 bases). CDR1 and CDR2 (germline): LNHDA, SQIVND (reference sequence). The CDR3 covers 14 residues. V was pared by 5 bases and J by 10 bases, with 20 bases between. CDR3 nucleotides: TGTGCCAGTAGTTTAATGTCAGGGTCCTTGATAGCTTTCTTT. Protein sequence: CASSLMSGSLIAFF.

This chain links TRBV6-4 with TRBJ2-1; 12 bases match TRBD2. Germline V gene lookup returns CDR1 MRHNA and CDR2 SNTAGT. The CDR3 runs to 15 residues. V lost 7 bases and J lost 4; bases outside the gene matches: 5. CDR3 DNA: TGTGCCAGCAAAAGACTAGCGGGGGATTACAATGAGCAGTTCTTC. Encoded protein: CASKRLAGDYNEQFF.

This sequence joins TRBV30 and TRBJ2-3; no definite D call. The CDR3 totals 14 residues. Deletions cut 4 bases from V and 0 bases from J, with 11 bases between. Germline loops: CDR1 GTSNPN, CDR2 SVGIG (reference sequence). CDR3: CAWNRASSTDTQYF. CDR3 in DNA: TGTGCCTGGAATCGGGCTTCTAGCACAGATACGCAGTATTTT. The full variable domain, with the rest looked up from reference TRBV30 and TRBJ2-3, is SQTIHQWPATLVQPVGSPLSLECTVEGTSNPNLYWYRQAAGRGLQLLFYSVGIGQISSEVPQNLSASRPQDRQFILSSKKLLLSDSGFYLCAWNRASSTDTQYFGPGTRLTVL.

This clone was seen a single time. CDR3 region: CASSRVGQGTNYGYTF. For the CDR3, the DNA is TGTGCCAGCAGCAGGGTGGGACAGGGGACTAACTATGGCTACACCTTC. The chain carries TRBV9 and TRBJ1-2; 10 nucleotides agree with TRBD1. This CDR3 is 16 amino acids long. Germline CDR1 reads SGDLS; CDR2 reads YYNGEE. V lost 4 bases, J lost 0 bases, and 6 bases stayed unmatched.

This clone was seen once. The chain links TRBV30 to TRBJ1-6; possible D gene TRBD1, 5 bases. Germline CDR1 reads GTSNPN; CDR2 reads SVGIG (reference sequence). Trimming left V 1 base short and J 0 bases short, with 16 bases between. The CDR3 totals 18 residues. The CDR3 loop reads CAWSAGTSDSSYNSPLHF. CDR3 in DNA: TGTGCCTGGAGTGCCGGGACTTCCGACAGCTCCTATAATTCACCCCTCCACTTT.

The chain recombines TRBV7-8 with TRBJ2-3; D is ambiguous. The CDR3 covers 13 residues. Deletions cut 0 bases from V and 2 bases from J, with 3 bases between. From germline, CDR1 is SGHVS and CDR2 FQNEAQ. CDR3 sequence: CASSLAVTDTQYF. The CDR3 DNA sequence: TGTGCCAGCAGCTTAGCCGTCACAGATACGCAGTATTTT.